The TCR beta chain described here comes from a study of CD8+ T cells in alopecia areata. CDR3 length: 13 residues. Germline V CDR1 and CDR2: SQVTM, ANQGSEA. Trimming cost V 8 bases and J 2 bases; bases outside gene matches: 5. Isolated RNA was reverse transcribed into cDNA used as the sequencing template. TCRdb's table, derived via immunoSEQ multiplex PCR, lists solely in-frame clones and lacks some. The sample contains more than 200,000 clones, around 67% of which appear only once. The chain is built from TRBV29-1 and TRBJ2-3, with 9 bases identical to TRBD1. The sequenced sample was CD4+ T cells sorted from blood, obtained at week 0. This receptor was identified in a human donor with alopecia areata. In nucleotides, the CDR3 is TGCAGCTCTCGGGACAGGGACACAGATACGCAGTATTTT. This translates into CSSRDRDTDTQYF.